The following is a T cell receptor (beta chain) sequence with its context. The antigen is unknown. The sample is drawn from a study of CD8 T cells in ankylosing spondylitis. Findings and caveats of the study: Ankylosing spondylitis blood appeared to carry a characteristic TCR beta motif of roughly eight highly homologous variants. Those disease-linked clones were CD8+; they were also relatively rare in peripheral blood. Reportedly, matched ankylosing spondylitis synovial fluid was significantly enriched for disease-linked clones.

CDR3 length: 12 amino acids. V shed 3 bases and J shed 9 bases, with 12 bases lying between them. Germline-derived CDR1 and CDR2 are DFQATT and SNEGSKA (reference sequence). Via MiXCR, TCRdb re-called the 5' RACE reads, giving one row per CDR3 protein. The data contain more than 650,000 distinct CDR3 sequences, roughly 10% of them seen just once; the ten biggest clones take up under 0.6%. This sequence was found in a male donor with ankylosing spondylitis. The sequenced sample consisted of blood, either unsorted or a sorted T cell fraction (not recorded which). The rearrangement uses TRBV20-1 and TRBJ1-5; no definite D call. The CDR3 is CSARRTDRPQHF. The CDR3 DNA reads TGCAGTGCTAGGAGGACGGACCGGCCCCAGCATTTT.